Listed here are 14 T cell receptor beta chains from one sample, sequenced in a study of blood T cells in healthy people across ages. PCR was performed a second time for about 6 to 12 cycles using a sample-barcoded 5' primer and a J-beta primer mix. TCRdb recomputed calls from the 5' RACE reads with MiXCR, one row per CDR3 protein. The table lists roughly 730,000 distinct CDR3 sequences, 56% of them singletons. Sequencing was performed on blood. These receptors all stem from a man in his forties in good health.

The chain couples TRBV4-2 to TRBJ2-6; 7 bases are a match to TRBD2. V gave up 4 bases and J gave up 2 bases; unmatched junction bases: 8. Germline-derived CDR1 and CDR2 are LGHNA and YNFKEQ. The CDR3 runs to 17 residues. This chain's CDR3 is CASSPHGEGAGANVLTF. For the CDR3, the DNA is TGTGCCAGCAGCCCCCACGGGGAGGGAGCTGGGGCCAACGTCCTGACTTTC.

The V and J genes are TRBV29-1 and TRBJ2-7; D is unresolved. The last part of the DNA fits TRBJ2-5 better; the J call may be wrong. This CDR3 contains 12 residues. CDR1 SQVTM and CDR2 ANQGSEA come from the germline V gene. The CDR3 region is CSVEDYRGTQYF. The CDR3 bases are TGCAGCGTTGAAGATTATCGCGGGACCCAGTACTTC.

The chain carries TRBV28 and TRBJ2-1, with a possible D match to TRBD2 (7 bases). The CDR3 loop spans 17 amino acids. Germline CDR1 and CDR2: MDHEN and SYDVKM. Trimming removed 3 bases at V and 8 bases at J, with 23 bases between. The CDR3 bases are TGTGCCAGCAGTTTGCTGGGGGGGGCTGGGGGTTCTGATGAGCAGTTCTTC. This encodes CASSLLGGAGGSDEQFF.

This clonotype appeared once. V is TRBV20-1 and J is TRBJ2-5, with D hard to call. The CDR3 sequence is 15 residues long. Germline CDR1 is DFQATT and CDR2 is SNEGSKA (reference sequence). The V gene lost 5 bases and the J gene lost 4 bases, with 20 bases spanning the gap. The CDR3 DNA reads TGCAGTGCTCGTTTAGGGCGAGAAGGTCTAGAGACCCAGTACTTC. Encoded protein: CSARLGREGLETQYF.

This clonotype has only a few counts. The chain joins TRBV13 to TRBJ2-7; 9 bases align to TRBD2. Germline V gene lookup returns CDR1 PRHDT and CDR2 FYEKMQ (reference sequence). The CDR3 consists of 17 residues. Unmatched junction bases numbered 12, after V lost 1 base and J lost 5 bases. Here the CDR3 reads CASSLVGLAGIKDEQYF. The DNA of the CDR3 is TGTGCCAGCAGCTTAGTAGGGCTAGCGGGAATTAAGGACGAGCAGTACTTC.

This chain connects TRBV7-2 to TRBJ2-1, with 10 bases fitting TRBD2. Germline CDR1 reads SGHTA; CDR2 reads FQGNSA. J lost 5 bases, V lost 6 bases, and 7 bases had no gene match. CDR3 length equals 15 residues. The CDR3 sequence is CASSPTSGNHNEQFF. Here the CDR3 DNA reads TGTGCCAGCAGTCCAACTAGCGGGAATCACAATGAGCAGTTCTTC.

The CDR3: CASSQDFGTVNEQFF. The CDR3 nucleotides are TGCGCCAGCAGCCAAGATTTCGGGACGGTCAATGAGCAGTTCTTC. The rearrangement links TRBV4-1 to TRBJ2-1; D is possibly TRBD1 or TRBD2 (5 bases each). The germline gives CDR1 MGHRA, CDR2 YSYEKL. V shed 0 bases and J shed 6 bases, with 12 bases lying between them. The length of the CDR3 is 15 residues.

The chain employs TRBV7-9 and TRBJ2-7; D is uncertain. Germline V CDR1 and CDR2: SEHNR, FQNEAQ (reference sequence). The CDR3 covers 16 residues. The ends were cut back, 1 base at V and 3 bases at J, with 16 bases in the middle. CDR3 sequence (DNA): TGTGCCAGCAGCTTAGGCCGGAACCCCGGAGTCTACGAGCAGTACTTC. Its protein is CASSLGRNPGVYEQYF.

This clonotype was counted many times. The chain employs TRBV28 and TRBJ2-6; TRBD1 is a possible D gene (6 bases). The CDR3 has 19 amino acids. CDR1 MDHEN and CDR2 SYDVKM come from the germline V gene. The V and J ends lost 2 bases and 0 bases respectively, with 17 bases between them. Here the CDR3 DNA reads TGTGCCAGCAGTTTAGAAATTCGGCACAGGGACTCTGGGGCCAACGTCCTGACTTTC. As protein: CASSLEIRHRDSGANVLTF.

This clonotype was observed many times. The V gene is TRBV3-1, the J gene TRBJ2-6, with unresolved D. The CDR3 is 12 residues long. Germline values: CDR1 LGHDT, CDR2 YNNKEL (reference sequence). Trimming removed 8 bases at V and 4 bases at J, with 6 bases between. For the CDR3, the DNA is TGTGCCAGCGCCACCGGGGCCAACGTCCTGACTTTC. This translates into CASATGANVLTF.

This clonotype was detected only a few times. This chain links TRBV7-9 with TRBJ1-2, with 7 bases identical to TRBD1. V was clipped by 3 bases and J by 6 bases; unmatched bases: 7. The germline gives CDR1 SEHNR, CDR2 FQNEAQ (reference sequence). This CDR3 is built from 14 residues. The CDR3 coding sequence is TGTGCCAGCAGCTTTGGGCAGGGGGAGGATGGCTACACCTTC. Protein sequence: CASSFGQGEDGYTF.

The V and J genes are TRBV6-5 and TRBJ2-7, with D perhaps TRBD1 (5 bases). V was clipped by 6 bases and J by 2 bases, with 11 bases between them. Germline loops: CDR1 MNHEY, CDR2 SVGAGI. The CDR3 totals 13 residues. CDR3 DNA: TGTGCCAGCAGCATACAGGACCCCTACGAGCAGTACTTC. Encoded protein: CASSIQDPYEQYF.

Here the CDR3 DNA reads TGTGCCAGCAGCTTATCACGGACCAGGGGTAATCAAGATACGCAGTATTTT. Translating it yields CASSLSRTRGNQDTQYF. The chain links TRBV7-8 to TRBJ2-3, with D possibly matching TRBD1 (6 bases). From germline, CDR1 is SGHVS and CDR2 FQNEAQ. CDR3 length: 17 amino acids. V dropped 2 bases and J dropped 5 bases, with 20 bases sitting between them.

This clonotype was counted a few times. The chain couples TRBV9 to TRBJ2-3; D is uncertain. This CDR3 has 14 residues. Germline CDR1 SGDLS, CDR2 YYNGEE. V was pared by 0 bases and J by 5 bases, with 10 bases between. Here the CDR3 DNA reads TGTGCCAGCAGCGTAGCGCAGAAAGGAGATACGCAGTATTTT. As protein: CASSVAQKGDTQYF. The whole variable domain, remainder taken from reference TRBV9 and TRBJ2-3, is DSGVTQTPKHLITATGQRVTLRCSPRSGDLSVYWYQQSLDQGLQFLIQYYNGEERAKGNILERFSAQQFPDLHSELNLSSLELGDSALYFCASSVAQKGDTQYFGPGTRLTVL.